Below, one TCR beta chain is given with its context. Some clones are missing from TCRdb's copy, which holds only in-frame ones; the method was immunoSEQ multiplex PCR. The table shows about 140,000 clones, with around 73% occurring only once. The source of the sample is a study of blood T cell repertoires in COVID-19. About the research overall: Sites in the United States, Italy and Spain provided acute and convalescent COVID-19 samples. The cDNA or gDNA used as material had been derived from T cells, B-cell-depleted T cells, or PBMCs.

V lost 1 base and J lost 5; bases outside the gene matches: 2. Germline-derived CDR1 and CDR2 are SGHAT and FQDESV (reference sequence). The CDR3 is 15 amino acids. The specimen was peripheral blood. V gene TRBV11-1 combines with J gene TRBJ2-1; 10 nucleotides agree with TRBD2. The clonotype comes from a woman aged 45-65 years with active or convalescent COVID-19. CDR3 region: CASSLGSGRNNEQFF. CDR3 DNA: TGTGCCAGCAGCTTAGGTAGCGGGAGGAACAATGAGCAGTTCTTC.